A single count supports the clone carrying this T cell receptor (beta chain). The source of the sample is a study of blood T cell repertoires in COVID-19. At the level of the study: Samples came from the United States, Italy and Spain, spanning acute and convalescent COVID-19. PBMCs, B-cell-depleted T cells, or T cells were the source of the cDNA or gDNA that made up the material.

V was cut by 5 bases and J by 7 bases, with 12 bases left in between. This CDR3 comprises 13 residues. The germline V gene encodes CDR1 SNHLY and CDR2 FYNNEI. TCRdb keeps only in-frame clones here, not all; method: immunoSEQ multiplex PCR. The sample includes just over 300,000 clones, around 90% of them seen just once. Grouping used clinical history reported by participants in a survey and questionnaire. The J gene is TRBJ2-1, the V gene TRBV2; D perhaps matches TRBD2 (6 bases). Sample: PBMCs or T cells enriched from blood (not recorded which). The sequence came from a woman aged 18-35 years with acute COVID-19. CDR3 in amino acids: CASSPGEGNEQFF. The CDR3 DNA sequence: TGTGCCAGCAGTCCGGGAGAGGGAAATGAGCAGTTCTTC.